The 21 T cell receptor beta chains presented below share a single source sample, sequenced in a study of T-cell reconstitution after alpha-beta-depleted transplantation in children. TCRbeta library construction was performed incorporating unique molecular identifiers. TCRdb re-derived calls from the PCR reads in MiXCR, one entry per CDR3 protein. Among about 290,000 distinct CDR3 sequences listed, almost 8% were seen once. Antigens for these TCRs are unknown. Broader study findings: From newly produced T cells came most of the T-cell counts and diversity one year after transplant.

The starting material was peripheral blood, obtained 360 days after TCRalphabeta/CD19-depleted stem cell transplant. The receptors were gathered from a female patient aged 2-9 years who had a stem cell transplant for Fanconi anemia, so the T cells may come from the graft donor.

To note about this clonotype: A much larger clone differs by one base, so this may be a read error. This is likely a read error, given that the CDR3 carries no conserved phenylalanine or tryptophan at its end. This chain joins TRBV20-1 and TRBJ1-1, with a weak D call TRBD1 (5 bases). Germline-derived CDR1 and CDR2 are DFQATT and SNEGSKA (reference sequence). This CDR3 is 13 amino acids long. V lost 0 bases to trimming and J lost 4 bases, with 9 bases between them. CDR3 sequence (DNA): TGCAGTGCTAGAGATAAGAGGGGCACTGAAGCTTTCTTA. This sequence encodes CSARDKRGTEAFL.

This clonotype was detected a few times. The chain joins TRBV21-1 to TRBJ2-5; TRBD2, the table's D call, lacks a check against the DNA. TRBV21-1 is classified as a pseudogene. The CDR3 spans 15 residues. CDR3 sequence: CASDLEELETETQYF. As DNA, the CDR3 is TGTGCCAGCGACCTTGAGGAACTAGAAACGGAGACCCAGTACTTC.

For this clonotype: A junction end diverges from the germline sequence, so it may reflect a read error. The CDR3 here is CASSLSWTGSNTVAFF. The CDR3 DNA follows: TGCGCCAGCAGCTTAAGTTGGACAGGGTCGAACACTGTAGCTTTCTTT. The rearrangement joins TRBV5-1 to TRBJ1-1, with TRBD1 matching 8 bases. Germline CDR1 is SGHRS and CDR2 is YFSETQ. The CDR3 runs 16 residues.

This clonotype was picked up one time. The chain couples TRBV18 to TRBJ1-2; D remains unclear. This CDR3 has 13 residues. CDR1 and CDR2 (germline): KGHSH, LQKENI. With 4 bases removed from V and 5 bases from J, the gap between germline ends came to 11 bases. The CDR3 coding sequence is TGTGCCAGCTCACGAGAGAAAGGGTATGGCTACACCTTC. Amino acid sequence: CASSREKGYGYTF.

The chain couples TRBV20-1 to TRBJ2-5, with D maybe TRBD2 (6 bases). The CDR3 sequence is 15 residues long. V was cut by 0 bases and J by 4 bases, with 15 bases left in between. Germline CDR1 is DFQATT and CDR2 is SNEGSKA (reference sequence). CDR3 sequence (DNA): TGCAGTGCTAGAGATGGCGGGACCCAAGGAGAGACCCAGTACTTC. Translation: CSARDGGTQGETQYF.

This clonotype has more than one count but fewer than ten. The J gene is TRBJ1-2, the V gene TRBV7-2; tentatively, D is TRBD1 (6 bases). The CDR3 length is 14 residues. Trimming pared 2 bases from V and 5 bases from J, leaving 12 bases between. CDR1 SGHTA and CDR2 FQGNSA come from the germline V gene. The CDR3 coding sequence is TGTGCCAGCAGCTTATTTCGGCAGGGGTATGGCTACACCTTC. It is translated as CASSLFRQGYGYTF.

There are many counts of this clonotype. This chain uses TRBV12-3 or TRBV12-4 with TRBJ1-1; D gene ambiguous. Trimming left V 6 bases short and J 0 bases short, with 5 bases between. This CDR3 contains 12 residues. CDR3 DNA sequence: TGTGCCAGCAGCCGCATGAACACTGAAGCTTTCTTT. Amino acid sequence: CASSRMNTEAFF.

The V call is TRBV2, the J call TRBJ1-5, with a weak D call TRBD1 (6 bases). V was pared by 2 bases and J by 2 bases, with 10 bases between. The CDR3 length is 15 residues. CDR1 and CDR2 (germline): SNHLY, FYNNEI. CDR3 in amino acids: CASSERGGGNQPQHF. CDR3 nucleotides: TGTGCCAGCAGTGAAAGAGGGGGAGGCAATCAGCCCCAGCATTTT.

This clonotype occurred many times. This chain connects TRBV29-1 to TRBJ1-1, with D unclear. The germline V and J ends were trimmed by 7 bases and 1 base, with 13 bases remaining between them. From germline, CDR1 is SQVTM and CDR2 ANQGSEA. The CDR3 has 13 residues. The CDR3 region has the DNA TGCAGCGGAATTATGCACCGGAACACTGAAGCTTTCTTT. Translating it yields CSGIMHRNTEAFF.

The chain links TRBV28 to TRBJ1-2, with a possible D match to TRBD1 (6 bases). Germline V gives CDR1 MDHEN, CDR2 SYDVKM. V dropped 9 bases and J dropped 2 bases, with 16 bases sitting between them. The CDR3 sequence is 14 residues long. Here the CDR3 reads CASEIGGPNYGYTF. The CDR3 nucleotides read TGTGCCAGTGAAATTGGGGGGCCCAACTATGGCTACACCTTC.

In its sample, this clonotype was seen many times. The rearrangement uses TRBV6-6 and TRBJ2-7; D is ambiguous. The V end was cut by 1 base, the J end by 6 bases, with 7 bases between. Germline CDR1 and CDR2: MNHNY and SVGAGI (reference sequence). The CDR3 loop spans 12 amino acids. The CDR3 spells CASSYWGSEQYF. The CDR3 DNA sequence: TGTGCCAGCAGTTACTGGGGTTCCGAGCAGTACTTC.

This clonotype appeared many times. V gene TRBV12-3 or TRBV12-4 combines with J gene TRBJ1-2; TRBD1 agrees at 7 bases. The CDR3 length is 13 residues. V shed 7 bases and J 5 bases; nucleotides not matched to a gene: 7. The CDR3 DNA follows: TGTGCCAGCACCACTGACAGGGAGTATGGCTACACCTTC. This codes for CASTTDREYGYTF.

This clonotype has just a few counts. V gene TRBV28 combines with J gene TRBJ1-1; D is possibly TRBD1 (5 bases). The CDR3 length is 12 residues. Deletions cut 2 bases from V and 10 bases from J, with 11 bases between. Germline CDR1 MDHEN, CDR2 SYDVKM. CDR3 residues: CASSLLGEVAFF. The CDR3 DNA reads as TGTGCCAGCAGTTTACTGGGGGAGGTAGCTTTCTTT.

This clonotype was picked up many times. The chain uses TRBV10-3 and TRBJ2-1; D call uncertain. V was clipped by 0 bases and J by 12 bases, with 6 bases between them. CDR3 size: 11 residues. The V gene's germline CDR1 is ENHRY and CDR2 SYGVKD. CDR3 sequence (DNA): TGTGCCATCAGTGAGTCGGTAAGGCAGTTCTTC. It translates to CAISESVRQFF.

This chain joins TRBV5-8 and TRBJ2-7, with 10 nucleotides matching TRBD2. The J segment lost 5 bases and the V segment lost 5 bases, leaving 7 bases of the junction unmatched. This CDR3 contains 14 residues. Per germline, CDR1 SGHTS and CDR2 YDEGEE. The CDR3 loop reads CASRPSGSRNEQYF. Written as DNA, the CDR3 is TGTGCCAGCAGGCCTAGCGGGAGCCGGAACGAGCAGTACTTC.

This clonotype was seen at least ten times. V usage is TRBV20-1 and J usage is TRBJ2-1; 8 bases line up with TRBD1. Germline V gene lookup returns CDR1 DFQATT and CDR2 SNEGSKA (reference sequence). This CDR3 has 13 residues. CDR3 in DNA: TGCAGCACCCCGCGGACAGGGCATTATGAGCAGTTCTTC. It specifies CSTPRTGHYEQFF.

This clonotype came up many times. This chain's CDR3 is CASSQQGSYYNEQFF. The CDR3 coding sequence is TGCGCCAGCAGCCAACAGGGTTCTTACTACAATGAGCAGTTCTTC. The chain employs TRBV5-1 and TRBJ2-1, with a possible D match to TRBD1 (6 bases). Per the germline V gene, CDR1 is SGHRS and CDR2 is YFSETQ. The germline V and J ends were trimmed by 4 bases and 3 bases, with 14 bases remaining between them. The CDR3 extends over 15 amino acids.

This sequence joins TRBV20-1 and TRBJ2-7, with 7 bases lining up with TRBD1. The CDR3 totals 13 residues. Trimming cost V 7 bases and J 12 bases; bases outside gene matches: 18. Germline V CDR1 and CDR2: DFQATT, SNEGSKA (reference sequence). The CDR3 sequence is CSGFLSRQGLPYF. The CDR3 nucleotides are TGCAGTGGGTTTTTGTCTCGACAGGGTTTGCCGTACTTC.

This clonotype was detected ten times or more. DNA of the CDR3: TGTGCCAGCAGCACGACTAGCGGGCTGGGGAATGAGCAGTTCTTC. Its protein is CASSTTSGLGNEQFF. The V call is TRBV25-1, the J call TRBJ2-1; 10 positions match TRBD2. The length of the CDR3 is 15 residues. CDR1 is MGHDK, CDR2 SYGVNS, per germline. V dropped 6 bases and J dropped 7; count of bases not matched to a gene: 9.

In its sample, this clonotype was seen many times. This rearrangement joins TRBV6-5 to TRBJ1-1; D not certain. Germline loops: CDR1 MNHEY, CDR2 SVGAGI. CDR3 size: 11 residues. V was pared by 6 bases and J by 11 bases, with 13 bases between. This CDR3 reads CASSHPPGAFF. CDR3 DNA: TGTGCCAGCAGCCACCCGCCCGGGGCTTTCTTT.

The table lists this clonotype with many counts. The chain joins TRBV11-2 to TRBJ2-5; no firm D call. Looked up from germline, CDR1 is SGHAT and CDR2 is FQNNGV. The CDR3 has 15 amino acids. V lost 3 bases to trimming and J lost 5 bases, with 16 bases between them. The CDR3 protein is CASSFRAPSAETQYF. DNA for the CDR3: TGTGCCAGCAGCTTTCGTGCCCCCAGCGCCGAGACCCAGTACTTC.